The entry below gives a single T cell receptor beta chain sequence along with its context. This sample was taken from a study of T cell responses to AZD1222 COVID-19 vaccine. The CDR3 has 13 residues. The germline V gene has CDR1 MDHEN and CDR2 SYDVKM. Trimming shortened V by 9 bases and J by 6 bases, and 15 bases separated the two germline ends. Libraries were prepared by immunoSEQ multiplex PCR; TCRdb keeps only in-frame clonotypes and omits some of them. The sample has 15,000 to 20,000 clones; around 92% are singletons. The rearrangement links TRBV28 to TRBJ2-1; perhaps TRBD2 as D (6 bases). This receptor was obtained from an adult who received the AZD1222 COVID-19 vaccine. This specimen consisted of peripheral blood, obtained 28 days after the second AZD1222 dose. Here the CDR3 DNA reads TGTGCCAGTCGATTTAGCGGATCCAATGAGCAGTTCTTC. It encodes CASRFSGSNEQFF.